The following is a TCR beta chain sequence with its context. The germline V gene has CDR1 SGHNT and CDR2 YENEEA. The CDR3 totals 13 residues. The V gene lost 4 bases and the J gene lost 7 bases, with 13 bases spanning the gap. These data are taken from a study of blood T cell repertoires in COVID-19. Here immunoSEQ multiplex PCR was the method, and the copy in TCRdb shows in-frame clones only, minus some. This table has approximately 220,000 clones, around 80% appearing once. The receptor was isolated from a man between 40 and 49 years old with acute or convalescent COVID-19. This chain connects TRBV11-3 to TRBJ1-1; D unclear. The specimen sequenced was peripheral blood. CDR3 nucleotides: TGTGCCAGCAGCTCTTCCGGGGTTGATGAAGCTTTCTTT. Translation: CASSSSGVDEAFF.